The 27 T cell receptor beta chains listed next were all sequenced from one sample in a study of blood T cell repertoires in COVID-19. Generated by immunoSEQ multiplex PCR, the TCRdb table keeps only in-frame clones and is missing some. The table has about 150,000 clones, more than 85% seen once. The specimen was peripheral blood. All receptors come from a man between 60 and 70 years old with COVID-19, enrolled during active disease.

This CDR3 is CASSLEQGRVAFF. Written as DNA, the CDR3 is TGTGCCAGCAGTTTAGAACAGGGGCGGGTAGCTTTCTTT. The J gene is TRBJ1-1, the V gene TRBV12-3 or TRBV12-4, with TRBD1 identical over 7 bases. With V trimmed by 1 base and J by 10 bases, 6 bases remained unmatched. The CDR3 runs 13 residues.

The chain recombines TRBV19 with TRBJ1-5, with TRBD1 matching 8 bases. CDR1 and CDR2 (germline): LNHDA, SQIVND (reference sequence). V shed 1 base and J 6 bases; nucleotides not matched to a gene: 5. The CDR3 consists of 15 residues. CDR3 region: CASSIGQGARQPQHF. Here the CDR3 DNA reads TGTGCCAGTAGTATAGGCCAGGGGGCACGTCAGCCCCAGCATTTT.

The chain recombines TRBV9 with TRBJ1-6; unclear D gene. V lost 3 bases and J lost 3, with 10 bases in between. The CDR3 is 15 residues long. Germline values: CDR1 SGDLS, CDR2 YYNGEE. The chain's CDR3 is CASSAGGNYNSPLHF. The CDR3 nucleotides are TGTGCCAGCAGCGCTGGAGGGAACTATAATTCACCCCTCCACTTT.

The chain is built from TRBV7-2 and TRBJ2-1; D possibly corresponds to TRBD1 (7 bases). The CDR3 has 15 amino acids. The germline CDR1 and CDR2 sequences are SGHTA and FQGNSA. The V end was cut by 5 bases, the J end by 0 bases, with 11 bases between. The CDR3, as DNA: TGTGCCAGCAGCCCGGGGGACAGCTCCTACAATGAGCAGTTCTTC. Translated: CASSPGDSSYNEQFF.

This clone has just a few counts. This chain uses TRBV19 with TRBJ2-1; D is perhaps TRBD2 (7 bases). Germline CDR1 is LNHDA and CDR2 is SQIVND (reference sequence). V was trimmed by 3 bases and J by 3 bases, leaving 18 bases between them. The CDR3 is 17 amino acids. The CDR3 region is CASSIRGGGRRYNEQFF. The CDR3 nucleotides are TGTGCCAGTAGTATTAGGGGAGGGGGACGCCGCTACAATGAGCAGTTCTTC.

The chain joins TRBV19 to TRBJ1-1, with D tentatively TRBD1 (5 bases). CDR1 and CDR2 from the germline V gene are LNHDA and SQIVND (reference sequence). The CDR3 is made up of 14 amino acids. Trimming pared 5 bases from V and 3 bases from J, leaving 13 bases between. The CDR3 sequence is CASSSGGWDTEAFF. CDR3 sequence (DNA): TGTGCCAGTAGTTCGGGGGGTTGGGACACTGAAGCTTTCTTT.

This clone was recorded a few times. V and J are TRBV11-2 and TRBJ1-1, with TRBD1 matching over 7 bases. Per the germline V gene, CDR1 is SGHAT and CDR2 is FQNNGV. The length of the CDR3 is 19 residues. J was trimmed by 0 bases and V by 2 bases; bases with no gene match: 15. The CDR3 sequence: CASSLFNFVPGQLNTEAFF. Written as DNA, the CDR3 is TGTGCCAGCAGCTTATTTAACTTTGTCCCGGGACAGTTGAACACTGAAGCTTTCTTT.

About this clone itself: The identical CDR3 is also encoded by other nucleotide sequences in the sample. The CDR3 nucleotides are TGTGCCAGCAGCGTAGTGCCAGGGGGCTCTGGAAACACCATATATTTT. It is translated as CASSVVPGGSGNTIYF. The rearrangement links TRBV9 to TRBJ1-3; 7 bases agree with TRBD1. The CDR3 runs to 16 residues. Looked up from germline, CDR1 is SGDLS and CDR2 is YYNGEE. Trimming cost V 0 bases and J 0 bases; bases outside gene matches: 3.

The CDR3 DNA sequence: TGTGCCAGCAGCCAAGGGACAGGGATTCGAGAGACCCAGTACTTC. As protein: CASSQGTGIRETQYF. The chain uses TRBV4-2 and TRBJ2-5, with 8 positions matching TRBD1. V shed 1 base, J shed 4 bases, and the junction held 5 bases outside the gene matches. The CDR3 covers 15 residues. Looked up from germline, CDR1 is LGHNA and CDR2 is YNFKEQ.

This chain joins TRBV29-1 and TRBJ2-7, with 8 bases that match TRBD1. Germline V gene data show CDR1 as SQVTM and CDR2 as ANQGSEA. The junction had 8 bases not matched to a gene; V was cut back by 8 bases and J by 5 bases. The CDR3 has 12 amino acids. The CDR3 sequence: CSFRTGSHEQYF. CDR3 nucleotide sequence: TGCAGCTTCCGGACAGGGTCCCACGAGCAGTACTTC.

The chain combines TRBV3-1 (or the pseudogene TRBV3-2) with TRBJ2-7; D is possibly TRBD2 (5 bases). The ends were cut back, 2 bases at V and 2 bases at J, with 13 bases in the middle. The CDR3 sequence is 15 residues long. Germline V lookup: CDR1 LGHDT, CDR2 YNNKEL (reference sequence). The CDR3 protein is CASSQSGLNAYEQYF. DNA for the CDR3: TGTGCCAGCAGCCAATCAGGACTCAATGCCTACGAGCAGTACTTC.

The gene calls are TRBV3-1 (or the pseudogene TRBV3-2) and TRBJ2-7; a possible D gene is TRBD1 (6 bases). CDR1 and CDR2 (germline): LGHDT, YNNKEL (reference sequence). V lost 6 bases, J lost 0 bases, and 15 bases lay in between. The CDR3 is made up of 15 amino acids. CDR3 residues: CASRETGTPSYEQYF. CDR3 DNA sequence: TGTGCCAGCAGAGAAACCGGGACACCCTCCTACGAGCAGTACTTC.

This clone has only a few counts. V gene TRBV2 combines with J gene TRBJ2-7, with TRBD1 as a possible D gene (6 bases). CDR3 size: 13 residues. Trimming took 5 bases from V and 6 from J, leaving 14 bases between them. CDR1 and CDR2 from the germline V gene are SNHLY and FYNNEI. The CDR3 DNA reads TGTGCCAGCAGTAACCCAGGGGAGAGCGAGCAGTACTTC. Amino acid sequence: CASSNPGESEQYF. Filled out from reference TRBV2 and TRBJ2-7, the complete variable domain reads EPEVTQTPSHQVTQMGQEVILRCVPISNHLYFYWYRQILGQKVEFLVSFYNNEISEKSEIFDDQFSVERPDGSNFTLKIRSTKLEDSAMYFCASSNPGESEQYFGPGTRLTVT.

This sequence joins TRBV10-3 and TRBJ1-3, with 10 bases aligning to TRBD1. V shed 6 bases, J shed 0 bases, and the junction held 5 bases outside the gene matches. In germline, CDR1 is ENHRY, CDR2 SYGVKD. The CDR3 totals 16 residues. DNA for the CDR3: TGTGCCATCAGAGCCGGGACAGGGGCCTCTGGAAACACCATATATTTT. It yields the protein CAIRAGTGASGNTIYF.

CDR3 in DNA: TGTGCCACCAGTGATTTCAGGGGACCATCCACAGATACGCAGTATTTT. Translated: CATSDFRGPSTDTQYF. J is TRBJ2-3 and V is TRBV24-1; weak D call: TRBD1 (6 bases). The CDR3 sequence is 16 residues long. The V gene lost 1 base and the J gene lost 2 bases, with 12 bases spanning the gap. The V gene's germline CDR1 is KGHDR and CDR2 SFDVKD.

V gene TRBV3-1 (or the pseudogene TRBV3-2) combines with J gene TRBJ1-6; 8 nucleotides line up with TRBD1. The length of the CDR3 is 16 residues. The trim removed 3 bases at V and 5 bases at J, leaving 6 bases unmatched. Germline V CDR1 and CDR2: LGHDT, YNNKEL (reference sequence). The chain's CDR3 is CASSQRQGRNNSPLHF. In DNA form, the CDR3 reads TGTGCCAGCAGCCAGAGACAGGGGCGGAATAATTCACCCCTCCACTTT.

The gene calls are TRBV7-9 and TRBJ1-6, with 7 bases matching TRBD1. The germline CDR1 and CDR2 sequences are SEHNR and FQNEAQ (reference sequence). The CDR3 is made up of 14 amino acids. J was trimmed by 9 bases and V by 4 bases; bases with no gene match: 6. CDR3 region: CASSSNRGFSPLHF. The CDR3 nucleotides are TGTGCCAGCAGCTCCAACAGGGGTTTTTCACCCCTCCACTTT. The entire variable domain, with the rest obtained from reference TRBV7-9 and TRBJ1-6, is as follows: DTGVSQNPRHKITKRGQNVTFRCDPISEHNRLYWYRQTLGQGPEFLTYFQNEAQLEKSRLLSDRFSAERPKGSFSTLEIQRTEQGDSAMYLCASSSNRGFSPLHFGNGTRLTVT.

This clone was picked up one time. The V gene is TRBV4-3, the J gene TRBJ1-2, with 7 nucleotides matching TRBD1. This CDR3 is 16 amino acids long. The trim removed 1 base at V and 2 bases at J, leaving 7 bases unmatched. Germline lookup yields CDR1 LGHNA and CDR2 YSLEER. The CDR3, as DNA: TGCGCCAGCAGCCAAGGCACCGGGACAGTAAACTATGGCTACACCTTC. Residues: CASSQGTGTVNYGYTF.

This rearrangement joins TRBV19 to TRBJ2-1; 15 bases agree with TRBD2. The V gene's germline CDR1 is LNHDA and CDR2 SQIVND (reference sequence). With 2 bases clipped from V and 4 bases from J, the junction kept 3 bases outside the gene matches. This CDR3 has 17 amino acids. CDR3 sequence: CASSITGTSGGYNEQFF. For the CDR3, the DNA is TGTGCCAGTAGTATAACGGGGACTAGCGGGGGGTACAATGAGCAGTTCTTC.

CDR3 amino acids: CASSRMTGDNTGELFF. CDR3 DNA sequence: TGTGCCAGCAGCCGAATGACAGGGGATAACACCGGGGAGCTGTTTTTT. V usage is TRBV27 and J usage is TRBJ2-2, with 8 bases fitting TRBD1. After removal of 6 bases from V and 2 bases from J, the junction contained 8 bases not matched to a gene. CDR3 length: 16 amino acids. Germline V gene sequence: CDR1 MNHEY, CDR2 SMNVEV (reference sequence).

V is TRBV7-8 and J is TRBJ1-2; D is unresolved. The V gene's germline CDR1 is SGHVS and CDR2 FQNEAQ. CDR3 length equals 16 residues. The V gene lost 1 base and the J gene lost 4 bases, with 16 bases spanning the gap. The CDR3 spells CASSLDLSVGLYGYTF. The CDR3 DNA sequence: TGTGCCAGCAGCTTAGATCTCTCCGTGGGCCTCTATGGCTACACCTTC.

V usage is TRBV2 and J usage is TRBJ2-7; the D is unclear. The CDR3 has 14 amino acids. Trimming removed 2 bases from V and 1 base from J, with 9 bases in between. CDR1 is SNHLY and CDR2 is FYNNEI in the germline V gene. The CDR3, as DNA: TGTGCCAGCAGTGAATTTGAGGTTTCCTACGAGCAGTACTTC. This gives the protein CASSEFEVSYEQYF.

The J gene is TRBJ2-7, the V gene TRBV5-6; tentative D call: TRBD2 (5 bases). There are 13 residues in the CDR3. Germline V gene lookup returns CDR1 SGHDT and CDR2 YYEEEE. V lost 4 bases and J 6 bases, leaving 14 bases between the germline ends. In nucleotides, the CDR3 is TGTGCCAGCAGCATCTACTCCGGGATCGAGCAGTACTTC. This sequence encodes CASSIYSGIEQYF.

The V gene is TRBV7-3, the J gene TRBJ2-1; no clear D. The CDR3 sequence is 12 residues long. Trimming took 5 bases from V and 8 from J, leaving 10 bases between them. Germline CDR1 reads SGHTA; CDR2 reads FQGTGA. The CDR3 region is CASSRRRDEQFF. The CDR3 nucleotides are TGTGCCAGCAGCCGAAGACGGGATGAGCAGTTCTTC. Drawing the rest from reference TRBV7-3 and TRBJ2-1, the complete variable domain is GAGVSQTPSNKVTEKGKYVELRCDPISGHTALYWYRQSLGQGPEFLIYFQGTGAADDSGLPNDRFFAVRPEGSVSTLKIQRTERGDSAVYLCASSRRRDEQFFGPGTRLTVL.

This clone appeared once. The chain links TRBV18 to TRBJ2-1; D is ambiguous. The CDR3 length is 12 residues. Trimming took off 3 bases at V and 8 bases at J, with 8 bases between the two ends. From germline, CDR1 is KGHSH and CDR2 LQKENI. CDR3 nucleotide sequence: TGTGCCAGCTCACCTCAACGCGATGAGCAGTTCTTC. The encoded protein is CASSPQRDEQFF.

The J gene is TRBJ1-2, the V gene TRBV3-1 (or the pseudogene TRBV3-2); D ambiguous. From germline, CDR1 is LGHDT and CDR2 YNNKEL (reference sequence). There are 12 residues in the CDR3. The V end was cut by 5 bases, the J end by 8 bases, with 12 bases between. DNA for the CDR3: TGTGCCAGCAGCTCCGGAGGAGTAGGCTACACCTTC. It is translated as CASSSGGVGYTF.

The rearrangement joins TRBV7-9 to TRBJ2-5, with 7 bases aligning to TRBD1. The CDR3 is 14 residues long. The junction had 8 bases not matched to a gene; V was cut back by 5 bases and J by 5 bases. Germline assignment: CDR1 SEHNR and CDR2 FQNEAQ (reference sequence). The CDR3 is CASSTRQGRETQYF. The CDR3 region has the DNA TGTGCCAGCAGCACACGACAGGGCAGGGAGACCCAGTACTTC. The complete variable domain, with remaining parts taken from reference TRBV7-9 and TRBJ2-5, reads DTGVSQNPRHKITKRGQNVTFRCDPISEHNRLYWYRQTLGQGPEFLTYFQNEAQLEKSRLLSDRFSAERPKGSFSTLEIQRTEQGDSAMYLCASSTRQGRETQYFGPGTRLLVL.